The clone carrying this T cell receptor (beta chain) has just a few counts. The data stem from a study of blood T cell repertoires in COVID-19. For the study at large: Sites across the United States, Italy and Spain contributed samples from acute and convalescent COVID-19.

V shed 0 bases and J shed 3 bases, with 9 bases lying between them. This CDR3 spans 15 amino acids. Germline V gives CDR1 SGHTA, CDR2 FQGNSA. The table came from immunoSEQ multiplex PCR; TCRdb's copy has only in-frame clones and leaves some out. This repertoire shows 110,000 to 150,000 clones, about 90% found once; its top ten account for more than 1.5%. The source is a woman aged 60 to 75 with acute or convalescent COVID-19. The V gene is TRBV7-2, the J gene TRBJ1-3, with D perhaps matching TRBD1 (6 bases). Material: peripheral blood. CDR3 bases: TGTGCCAGCAGCTTAGCAGGGGGGGGTGGAAACACCATATATTTT. Residues: CASSLAGGGGNTIYF.